The 21 T cell receptor beta chains listed next were all sequenced from one sample in a study of spatial heterogeneity in lung cancer. MiXCR was run by TCRdb on the 5' RACE reads, yielding one entry per CDR3 protein. The sample records about 17,000 distinct CDR3 sequences, around a fifth being singletons. Sample time point: sample taken at primary tumor resection. Whole RNA, isolated from tumor, nontumor lung or frozen PBMC, was sequenced without prior sorting. The sample in question was PBMCs, obtained at surgery. The receptors shown here come from a female donor with early-stage non-small cell lung cancer.

The V gene is TRBV6-2 or TRBV6-3, the J gene TRBJ1-1; D is undetermined. Trimming took 5 bases from V and 5 from J, leaving 18 bases between them. The germline gives CDR1 MNHEY, CDR2 SVGEGT. This CDR3 has 15 residues. The CDR3 nucleotides read TGTGCCAGCAGTACCCGAAGGCTTCCCGTAACTGAAGCTTTCTTT. Translation gives CASSTRRLPVTEAFF.

This clonotype is labeled medium-sized. The chain carries TRBV27 and TRBJ2-3, with 7 bases lining up with TRBD1. From germline, CDR1 is MNHEY and CDR2 SMNVEV (reference sequence). The CDR3 has 14 amino acids. With 3 bases clipped from V and 3 bases from J, the junction kept 3 bases outside the gene matches. For the CDR3, the DNA is TGTGCCAGCAGTTTTTTGGACAGGACAGATACGCAGTATTTT. This sequence encodes CASSFLDRTDTQYF.

This clonotype is medium-sized in the sample. The chain couples TRBV7-9 to TRBJ1-1; 10 bases align to TRBD1. With V trimmed by 4 bases and J by 4 bases, 3 bases remained unmatched. Germline CDR1 reads SEHNR; CDR2 reads FQNEAQ (reference sequence). The CDR3 covers 14 residues. The CDR3 nucleotides are TGTGCCAGCAGCTCACGGACAGGGGGCACTGAAGCTTTCTTT. Its protein is CASSSRTGGTEAFF.

This clonotype was recorded many times. The chain joins TRBV10-3 to TRBJ2-3; D perhaps matches TRBD2 (7 bases). The CDR3 contains 15 residues. Germline V CDR1 and CDR2: ENHRY, SYGVKD. Trimming removed 9 bases from V and 6 bases from J, with 22 bases in between. The CDR3 loop is CAILAPSGTGDTQYF. For the CDR3, the DNA is TGTGCCATTCTTGCCCCTAGCGGTACAGGGGATACGCAGTATTTT.

This clonotype ranks as medium-sized. The rearrangement uses TRBV6-2 or TRBV6-3 and TRBJ2-1, with 12 bases identical to TRBD2. CDR1 and CDR2 (germline): MNHEY, SVGEGT. The CDR3 consists of 13 residues. Losses at the gene ends were 11 bases for V and 2 bases for J; bases not matched to a gene: 1. Written as DNA, the CDR3 is TGTGCCGGACTAGCGGGACCCTACAATGAGCAGTTCTTC. Its protein product is CAGLAGPYNEQFF.

This clonotype was seen many times. The chain links TRBV7-2 to TRBJ2-4; tentatively, D is TRBD1 (6 bases). The V and J ends lost 3 bases and 7 bases respectively, with 13 bases between them. The CDR3 consists of 14 residues. CDR1 and CDR2 from the germline V gene are SGHTA and FQGNSA. The CDR3 bases are TGTGCCAGCAGCTTTGCACAGGGCGGTAACATTCAGTACTTC. Amino acid sequence: CASSFAQGGNIQYF. Full variable domain (rest looked up from reference TRBV7-2 and TRBJ2-4): GAGVSQSPSNKVTEKGKDVELRCDPISGHTALYWYRQSLGQGLEFLIYFQGNSAPDKSGLPSDRFSAERTGGSVSTLTIQRTQQEDSAVYLCASSFAQGGNIQYFGAGTRLSVL.

This clonotype occurred many times. The chain has TRBV9 and TRBJ2-1, with 11 bases matching TRBD2. The J segment lost 9 bases and the V segment lost 6 bases, leaving 11 bases of the junction unmatched. This CDR3 is 15 amino acids long. Germline CDR1 is SGDLS and CDR2 is YYNGEE. Written as DNA, the CDR3 is TGTGCCAGCACCGCCAATCTAGCGGGAGGAGGTGAGCAGTTCTTC. The encoded protein is CASTANLAGGGEQFF.

This clonotype is deemed medium-sized. The chain carries TRBV7-9 and TRBJ1-1; D is unresolved. Germline assignment: CDR1 SEHNR and CDR2 FQNEAQ (reference sequence). V lost 2 bases and J 5 bases, leaving 9 bases between the germline ends. This CDR3 has 13 amino acids. The CDR3 loop reads CASSLSAETEAFF. CDR3 DNA: TGTGCCAGCAGCTTATCTGCGGAGACTGAAGCTTTCTTT.

This clonotype appeared many times. The gene calls are TRBV7-2 and TRBJ1-2; no reliable D call. V lost 0 bases, J lost 4 bases, and 15 bases lay in between. CDR1 and CDR2 (germline): SGHTA, FQGNSA. This CDR3 region has 16 residues. The CDR3: CASSLALAPPVYGYTF. For the CDR3, the DNA is TGTGCCAGCAGCTTAGCGCTGGCCCCGCCGGTCTATGGCTACACCTTC.

This clonotype has ten or more counts. This rearrangement joins TRBV14 to TRBJ1-2; D is unclear. There are 15 residues in the CDR3. Trimming shortened V by 1 base and J by 4 bases, and 13 bases separated the two germline ends. The V gene's germline CDR1 is SGHDN and CDR2 FVKESK. The CDR3: CASSQVPGQPYGYTF. The CDR3 DNA reads as TGTGCCAGCAGCCAAGTTCCGGGCCAACCCTATGGCTACACCTTC.

The chain uses TRBV24-1 and TRBJ1-1; a possible D gene is TRBD1 (6 bases). Trimming stripped 4 bases from V and 6 bases from J, with 8 bases between. This CDR3 region has 12 residues. Germline CDR1 is KGHDR and CDR2 is SFDVKD. CDR3 DNA: TGTGCCACCAGTGAGTCAGGGGCTGAAGCTTTCTTT. Translating it yields CATSESGAEAFF.

Within the sample, this clonotype is medium-sized. The rearrangement links TRBV7-9 to TRBJ1-1; D is unresolved. Germline V CDR1 and CDR2: SEHNR, FQNEAQ (reference sequence). This CDR3 contains 13 residues. Trimming left V 5 bases short and J 6 bases short, with 13 bases between. In nucleotides, the CDR3 is TGTGCCAGCAGCGCCCCAGGATCGGCTGAAGCTTTCTTT. Translated: CASSAPGSAEAFF.

This clonotype was picked up many times. The gene calls are TRBV27 and TRBJ1-3, with D tentatively TRBD1 (6 bases). Trimming shortened V by 5 bases and J by 9 bases, and 17 bases separated the two germline ends. The CDR3 is 14 residues long. The germline V gene encodes CDR1 MNHEY and CDR2 SMNVEV (reference sequence). As DNA, the CDR3 is TGTGCCAGCAGTCCACTGACGGTCAGGGGCACCATATATTTT. This codes for CASSPLTVRGTIYF.

This clonotype came up many times. The chain has TRBV7-2 and TRBJ1-1; D gene uncertain. Deletions cut 6 bases from V and 3 bases from J, with 8 bases between. CDR3 size: 12 residues. CDR1 is SGHTA and CDR2 is FQGNSA in the germline V gene. DNA of the CDR3: TGTGCCAGCAGTGGGGATTACACTGAAGCTTTCTTT. It is translated as CASSGDYTEAFF.

This clonotype was observed at least ten times. The rearrangement links TRBV3-1 to TRBJ2-7; possibly TRBD2 for D (6 bases). The V and J ends lost 2 bases and 1 base respectively, with 9 bases between them. CDR3 length: 14 residues. Germline V gene data show CDR1 as LGHDT and CDR2 as YNNKEL (reference sequence). The CDR3 region has the DNA TGTGCCAGCAGCCAAAGACGGGAGTCCTACGAGCAGTACTTC. Its protein is CASSQRRESYEQYF.

This clonotype was seen repeatedly, ten times or more. The genes are TRBV5-1 and TRBJ1-4; possible D gene TRBD1, 5 bases. V was trimmed by 2 bases and J by 7 bases, leaving 9 bases between them. CDR1 and CDR2 (germline): SGHRS, YFSETQ. The CDR3 extends over 13 amino acids. CDR3 in DNA: TGCGCCAGCAGCTTTCAGGGAGGTGAAAAACTGTTTTTT. The encoded protein is CASSFQGGEKLFF. Together with reference TRBV5-1 and TRBJ1-4, the CDR3 gives the full variable domain: KAGVTQTPRYLIKTRGQQVTLSCSPISGHRSVSWYQQTPGQGLQFLFEYFSETQRNKGNFPGRFSGRQFSNSRSEMNVSTLELGDSALYLCASSFQGGEKLFFGSGTQLSVL.

This clonotype was counted many times. The V gene is TRBV28, the J gene TRBJ1-2, with 7 bases lining up with TRBD1. V was pared by 5 bases and J by 4 bases, with 7 bases of the junction left unmatched. From germline, CDR1 is MDHEN and CDR2 SYDVKM. There are 14 residues in the CDR3. CDR3 loop: CASSTPGQPYGYTF. As DNA, the CDR3 is TGTGCCAGCAGTACGCCGGGACAGCCCTATGGCTACACCTTC.

This clonotype was picked up many times. The rearrangement links TRBV2 to TRBJ1-6; no clear D. CDR3 size: 14 residues. The germline V gene has CDR1 SNHLY and CDR2 FYNNEI. Trimming removed 3 bases at V and 7 bases at J, with 10 bases between. CDR3 sequence (DNA): TGTGCCAGCAGTGACGGTACTAGGAATTCACCCCTCCACTTT. As protein: CASSDGTRNSPLHF.

This clonotype was seen at least ten times. J is TRBJ1-1 and V is TRBV28; D may be TRBD1 (5 bases). CDR1 is MDHEN and CDR2 is SYDVKM in the germline V gene. The V gene lost 4 bases and the J gene lost 4 bases, with 13 bases spanning the gap. This CDR3 comprises 14 residues. CDR3 coding DNA: TGTGCCAGCAGTTCGGGGGGGGAGGGCACTGAAGCTTTCTTT. Protein: CASSSGGEGTEAFF.

The CDR3 DNA is TGCAGTGGTAATCTTCCAGGGGAGGGCCAGTACTTC. It codes for CSGNLPGEGQYF. V usage is TRBV20-1 and J usage is TRBJ2-5; D may be TRBD2 (7 bases). This CDR3 contains 12 residues. V dropped 7 bases and J dropped 10 bases, with 19 bases sitting between them. Per germline, CDR1 DFQATT and CDR2 SNEGSKA (reference sequence).

The chain joins TRBV6-2 or TRBV6-3 to TRBJ1-6, with TRBD1 matching 8 bases. Germline-derived CDR1 and CDR2 are MNHEY and SVGEGT. The V gene end was trimmed by 5 bases and the J gene end by 5 bases; junction bases not matched to a gene: 5. The CDR3 runs 15 residues. CDR3 bases: TGTGCCAGCAGTGCGGACAGGGTCCATAATTCACCCCTCCACTTT. It yields the protein CASSADRVHNSPLHF.